This passage covers 28 T cell receptor beta chains from one sample sequenced in a study of spatial heterogeneity in lung cancer. Study findings and constraints: Counts of expanded intratumoral alpha and beta TCRs tracked tumor mutation counts.

Time point described: sample taken at primary tumor resection. These receptors' antigens are unknown. TCRdb itself ran the 5' RACE reads through MiXCR, one entry per CDR3 protein. Among 5,600 or so distinct CDR3 sequences listed, around 5% were seen once. The input for sequencing was lung tumor tissue, taken at surgery. The receptor source for this set is a male donor with early-stage non-small cell lung cancer.

This clonotype came up many times. This beta chain turned up in a library designed for alpha chains; as an off-target read, its abundance says little. This chain joins TRBV6-1 and TRBJ1-5; D is undetermined. The CDR3 sequence is 13 residues long. The V and J ends lost 4 bases and 4 bases respectively, with 8 bases between them. Germline loops: CDR1 MNHNS, CDR2 SASEGT. CDR3 coding DNA: TGTGCCAGCAGTGTCCGGAGAAATCAGCCCCAGCATTTT. It is translated as CASSVRRNQPQHF.

This clonotype is medium-sized in the sample. This beta chain came through as a stray read in a library set up for alpha chains, and its size says little. This sequence joins TRBV18 and TRBJ1-2; maybe TRBD1 (5 bases). The CDR3 has 14 amino acids. CDR1 and CDR2 from the germline V gene are KGHSH and LQKENI. Trimming pared 3 bases from V and 3 bases from J, leaving 11 bases between. CDR3 nucleotides: TGTGCCAGCTCACCGGCAGGGATTGACTATGGCTACACCTTC. It translates to CASSPAGIDYGYTF. The full variable domain, in which reference TRBV18 and TRBJ1-2 provide the parts outside the CDR3, is NAGVMQNPRHLVRRRGQEARLRCSPMKGHSHVYWYRQLPEEGLKFMVYLQKENIIDESGMPKERFSAEFPKEGPSILRIQQVVRGDSAAYFCASSPAGIDYGYTFGSGTRLTVV.

As regards this clonotype: This beta chain represents an off-target read in a library built for alpha chains; its size is of limited meaning. J is TRBJ1-2 and V is TRBV5-1, with 7 bases identical to TRBD1. The CDR3 length is 13 residues. Germline values: CDR1 SGHRS, CDR2 YFSETQ. With 4 bases clipped from V and 4 bases from J, the junction kept 4 bases outside the gene matches. CDR3 amino acids: CASSVGQTYGYTF. The CDR3 DNA is TGCGCCAGCAGCGTGGGACAGACCTATGGCTACACCTTC. The full variable domain, completed using reference TRBV5-1 and TRBJ1-2, is KAGVTQTPRYLIKTRGQQVTLSCSPISGHRSVSWYQQTPGQGLQFLFEYFSETQRNKGNFPGRFSGRQFSNSRSEMNVSTLELGDSALYLCASSVGQTYGYTFGSGTRLTVV.

This clonotype showed up many times. This beta chain is a stray sequence in a library constructed for alpha chains; its clone size is not meaningful. The genes are TRBV7-8 and TRBJ2-7; a possible D gene is TRBD1 (7 bases). CDR1 and CDR2 (germline): SGHVS, FQNEAQ. Between the trimmed V and J ends, which lost 5 bases and 3 bases, there was a span of 20 bases. This CDR3 is built from 16 residues. DNA of the CDR3: TGTGCCAGCAGCCAGGGGGGTAGCGGAATCTTCTACGAGCAGTACTTC. This sequence encodes CASSQGGSGIFYEQYF.

In this sample, this clonotype is medium-sized. Since it is a stray read in a library aimed at alpha chains, this beta chain has a size that is not meaningful. The chain has TRBV2 and TRBJ1-2, with D hard to call. CDR3 size: 11 residues. The germline gives CDR1 SNHLY, CDR2 FYNNEI. Trimming left V 0 bases short and J 13 bases short, with 9 bases between. CDR3 in DNA: TGTGCCAGCAGTGAAGCAACTCATTGCACCTTC. This gives the protein CASSEATHCTF. Combining the CDR3 with reference TRBV2 and TRBJ1-2 gives the whole variable domain EPEVTQTPSHQVTQMGQEVILRCVPISNHLYFYWYRQILGQKVEFLVSFYNNEISEKSEIFDDQFSVERPDGSNFTLKIRSTKLEDSAMYFCASSEATHCTFGSGTRLTVV.

Details on this clonotype: Since it is a stray read in a library aimed at alpha chains, this beta chain has a size that is not meaningful. The chain joins TRBV3-1 to TRBJ1-2; 7 bases are a match to TRBD1. The CDR3 extends over 13 amino acids. Germline values: CDR1 LGHDT, CDR2 YNNKEL (reference sequence). The V segment lost 5 bases and the J segment 7 bases; nucleotides outside the gene matches: 7. The CDR3 DNA reads TGTGCCAGCAGCACGGGACAGAGAAGTGGCTACACCTTC. This encodes CASSTGQRSGYTF.

Many counts were recorded for this clonotype. This beta chain represents an off-target read in a library built for alpha chains; its size is of limited meaning. The chain combines TRBV3-1 with TRBJ1-2, with D unclear. Per the germline V gene, CDR1 is LGHDT and CDR2 is YNNKEL (reference sequence). V shed 2 bases and J shed 6 bases, with 10 bases lying between them. The CDR3 extends over 13 amino acids. The CDR3 DNA reads as TGTGCCAGCAGCCAAAGACGAGGAGATGGCTACACCTTC. It translates to CASSQRRGDGYTF.

This clonotype was seen ten or more times. The library was designed around alpha chains, so this beta chain is a stray read whose abundance carries little weight. The chain uses TRBV5-6 and TRBJ2-1; 12 bases match TRBD2. Germline lookup yields CDR1 SGHDT and CDR2 YYEEEE. Germline trimming cut 1 base from V and 9 bases from J; bases unmatched to any gene: 8. CDR3 length: 16 amino acids. The CDR3 loop is CASSLFTSGGQGEQFF. The CDR3 coding sequence is TGTGCCAGCAGCTTGTTCACTAGCGGGGGGCAGGGTGAGCAGTTCTTC.

In the case of this clonotype: Little can be read into the size of this beta chain, an off-target read in a library designed for alpha chains. The V call is TRBV5-1, the J call TRBJ1-6; TRBD1 is a possible D gene (5 bases). Looked up from germline, CDR1 is SGHRS and CDR2 is YFSETQ. The CDR3 runs to 14 residues. Trimming removed 4 bases from V and 11 bases from J, with 16 bases in between. DNA of the CDR3: TGCGCCAGCAGCCTCCAGGTGGAAGGGGCACCCCTCCACTTT. Its protein is CASSLQVEGAPLHF.

In this sample, this clonotype is medium-sized (0.01 to 0.1%). This beta chain slipped into a library made for alpha chains as a stray read, so its size is not meaningful. The chain employs TRBV7-2 and TRBJ1-6, with 8 nucleotides matching TRBD1. Per the germline V gene, CDR1 is SGHTA and CDR2 is FQGNSA. The CDR3 consists of 16 residues. V lost 2 bases to trimming and J lost 8 bases; unmatched junction nucleotides: 8. The CDR3 sequence: CASSLRGDRYHSPLHF. DNA of the CDR3: TGTGCCAGCAGCTTAAGGGGGGACAGGTATCATTCACCCCTCCACTTT.

This clonotype was observed at least ten times. Because this beta chain is a stray read in a library intended to capture alpha chains, its abundance should not be given much weight. The V call is TRBV27, the J call TRBJ1-6, with TRBD1 matching over 7 bases. The CDR3 has 14 residues. Losses at the gene ends were 5 bases for V and 6 bases for J; bases not matched to a gene: 4. Germline CDR1 is MNHEY and CDR2 is SMNVEV (reference sequence). CDR3 nucleotides: TGTGCCAGCAGTCCCGGGACAGTTAATTCACCCCTCCACTTT. Translation: CASSPGTVNSPLHF.

In its sample, this clonotype was seen many times. The size of this beta chain means little, since it is a stray read in a library made for alpha chains. The chain joins TRBV4-1 to TRBJ2-1; 7 positions agree with TRBD1. V shed 0 bases, J shed 4 bases, and the junction held 6 bases outside the gene matches. From germline, CDR1 is MGHRA and CDR2 YSYEKL. CDR3 length: 16 amino acids. CDR3 sequence (DNA): TGCGCCAGCAGCCAAGAAGAGGGGGCGCGATACAATGAGCAGTTCTTC. This encodes CASSQEEGARYNEQFF.

This clonotype came up many times. The library was designed around alpha chains, so this beta chain is a stray read whose abundance carries little weight. The chain couples TRBV2 to TRBJ2-7, with no clear D. Deletions cut 4 bases from V and 5 bases from J, with 18 bases between. Germline lookup yields CDR1 SNHLY and CDR2 FYNNEI. This CDR3 is 15 amino acids long. The CDR3 reads CASSADRFGDDEQYF. CDR3 DNA: TGTGCCAGCAGTGCCGACCGGTTCGGAGACGACGAGCAGTACTTC.

By frequency in the sample, this clonotype is medium-sized (0.01 to 0.1%). The library was built for alpha chains, so this beta chain is an off-target read and its size means little. The rearrangement uses TRBV5-1 and TRBJ1-1; the D gene is possibly TRBD1 (6 bases). Trimming removed 0 bases at V and 8 bases at J, with 11 bases between. The germline V gene has CDR1 SGHRS and CDR2 YFSETQ. There are 13 residues in the CDR3. For the CDR3, the DNA is TGCGCCAGCAGCTTGGAGACAGGTACCGAAGCTTTCTTT. The encoded protein is CASSLETGTEAFF.

In its sample, this clonotype was seen many times. Since it is a stray read in a library aimed at alpha chains, this beta chain has a size that is not meaningful. The chain couples TRBV6-6 to TRBJ2-7; 10 nucleotides agree with TRBD1. In germline, CDR1 is MNHNY, CDR2 SVGAGI (reference sequence). This CDR3 comprises 18 residues. Trimming at V came to 0 bases and at J to 2 bases, leaving 10 bases not matched to a gene. CDR3 DNA sequence: TGTGCCAGCAGTTACTCGGCCGACAGGGGGCGCAACCCCTACGAGCAGTACTTC. Residues: CASSYSADRGRNPYEQYF.

In its sample, this clonotype was seen a few times. For a library built for alpha chains, this beta chain is a stray read; little rests on its size. The rearrangement joins TRBV18 to TRBJ1-1, with a possible D match to TRBD1 (5 bases). Deletions cut 8 bases from V and 3 bases from J, with 13 bases between. CDR1 and CDR2 (germline): KGHSH, LQKENI. The CDR3 runs to 13 residues. The CDR3 DNA follows: TGTGCCAGCAAGGGACGTTGGGACACTGAAGCTTTCTTT. This encodes CASKGRWDTEAFF. The full variable domain, rest sourced from reference TRBV18 and TRBJ1-1, is NAGVMQNPRHLVRRRGQEARLRCSPMKGHSHVYWYRQLPEEGLKFMVYLQKENIIDESGMPKERFSAEFPKEGPSILRIQQVVRGDSAAYFCASKGRWDTEAFFGQGTRLTVV.

This clonotype ranks as large. This beta chain turned up in a library designed for alpha chains; as an off-target read, its abundance says little. The CDR3 DNA sequence: TGTGCCAGCAGCCAAGGCGGGGTTACCTCTAGGACTGCGGGATACAATGAGCAGTTCTTC. Translated: CASSQGGVTSRTAGYNEQFF. The V gene is TRBV3-1, the J gene TRBJ2-1; the D gene is possibly TRBD2 (6 bases). V was cut by 1 base and J by 4 bases, with 26 bases left in between. Germline values: CDR1 LGHDT, CDR2 YNNKEL (reference sequence). The CDR3 contains 20 residues.

This clonotype was counted many times. In a library made to pick up alpha chains, this beta chain is a stray read with a size that means little. The rearrangement uses TRBV2 and TRBJ1-3; a possible D gene is TRBD1 (5 bases). V lost 7 bases and J 4 bases, leaving 17 bases between the germline ends. CDR3 size: 15 residues. Germline V CDR1 and CDR2: SNHLY, FYNNEI. The CDR3 nucleotides are TGTGCCAGCAAACGAACAGGCGGCGCCGGAAACACCATATATTTT. It specifies CASKRTGGAGNTIYF.

There are a few counts of this clonotype. The library was built for alpha chains, so this beta chain is an off-target read and its size means little. The CDR3 DNA sequence: TGTGCCAGCAGCCCCTCTGGGAGAGCATACGAGCAGTACTTC. This sequence encodes CASSPSGRAYEQYF. This sequence joins TRBV3-1 and TRBJ2-7; D may be TRBD2 (5 bases). The CDR3 contains 14 residues. Trimming shortened V by 4 bases and J by 4 bases, and 14 bases separated the two germline ends. The germline V gene has CDR1 LGHDT and CDR2 YNNKEL (reference sequence).

This clonotype was seen repeatedly, ten times or more. Since the library was made to target alpha chains, this beta chain is a stray read and its abundance is not meaningful. The V call is TRBV6-2 or TRBV6-3, the J call TRBJ2-5; D gene uncertain. Trimming cost V 6 bases and J 4 bases, with 9 bases left between them. This CDR3 has 12 residues. Germline V gives CDR1 MNHEY, CDR2 SVGEGT. CDR3 nucleotide sequence: TGTGCCAGCAGCGCTACCCCAGAGACCCAGTACTTC. It codes for CASSATPETQYF.

This clonotype was seen many times. With the library built for alpha chains, this beta chain is off target and its frequency is not meaningful. The chain carries TRBV5-1 and TRBJ2-7, with 8 positions matching TRBD1. CDR3 length: 14 residues. Germline V gene data show CDR1 as SGHRS and CDR2 as YFSETQ. Trimming cost V 1 base and J 5 bases; bases outside gene matches: 5. CDR3 sequence reads: CASSLRAGGHEQYF. The CDR3 bases are TGCGCCAGCAGCTTGCGGGCAGGGGGCCACGAGCAGTACTTC. Full variable domain (outside the CDR3, taken from reference TRBV5-1 and TRBJ2-7): KAGVTQTPRYLIKTRGQQVTLSCSPISGHRSVSWYQQTPGQGLQFLFEYFSETQRNKGNFPGRFSGRQFSNSRSEMNVSTLELGDSALYLCASSLRAGGHEQYFGPGTRLTVT.

This clonotype was observed at least ten times. With the library built for alpha chains, this beta chain is off target and its frequency is not meaningful. V gene TRBV2 combines with J gene TRBJ2-3, with 12 nucleotides matching TRBD1. Germline V CDR1 and CDR2: SNHLY, FYNNEI. The CDR3 is made up of 18 amino acids. V trimming: 8 bases; J trimming: 0 bases; junction bases outside the gene matches: 12. CDR3 loop: CASSTPGQGAVSTDTQYF. The CDR3 DNA is TGTGCCAGCTCGACGCCGGGACAGGGGGCTGTGAGCACAGATACGCAGTATTTT. The whole variable domain, filled in from reference TRBV2 and TRBJ2-3, reads EPEVTQTPSHQVTQMGQEVILRCVPISNHLYFYWYRQILGQKVEFLVSFYNNEISEKSEIFDDQFSVERPDGSNFTLKIRSTKLEDSAMYFCASSTPGQGAVSTDTQYFGPGTRLTVL.

At least ten counts were recorded for this clonotype. This beta chain is a stray sequence in a library constructed for alpha chains; its clone size is not meaningful. The rearrangement joins TRBV28 to TRBJ1-6; D is undetermined. There are 16 residues in the CDR3. Germline CDR1 and CDR2: MDHEN and SYDVKM. V was pared by 1 base and J by 10 bases, with 17 bases between. The CDR3 sequence: CASSLFRRTGDSPLHF. Written as DNA, the CDR3 is TGTGCCAGCAGTTTATTCCGGCGGACTGGAGACTCACCCCTCCACTTT.

Many counts were recorded for this clonotype. This beta chain slipped into a library made for alpha chains as a stray read, so its size is not meaningful. V is TRBV7-6 and J is TRBJ2-5, with D perhaps TRBD1 or TRBD2 (5 bases each). CDR1 is SGHVS and CDR2 is FNYEAQ in the germline V gene. This CDR3 spans 15 amino acids. V dropped 4 bases and J dropped 3 bases, with 15 bases sitting between them. Here the CDR3 DNA reads TGTGCCAGCAGCTCATACGGGGCTAAAGAAGAGACCCAGTACTTC. Translating gives CASSSYGAKEETQYF. Drawing the rest from reference TRBV7-6 and TRBJ2-5, the complete variable domain is GAGVSQSPRYKVTKRGQDVALRCDPISGHVSLYWYRQALGQGPEFLTYFNYEAQQDKSGLPNDRFSAERPEGSISTLTIQRTEQRDSAMYRCASSSYGAKEETQYFGPGTRLLVL.

This clonotype was seen ten or more times. This beta chain came through as a stray read in a library set up for alpha chains, and its size says little. The chain couples TRBV5-5 to TRBJ2-1, with 7 bases matching TRBD2. CDR1 SGHKS and CDR2 YYEKEE come from the germline V gene (reference sequence). V trimming: 4 bases; J trimming: 2 bases; junction bases outside the gene matches: 24. This CDR3 comprises 21 residues. CDR3 coding DNA: TGTGCCAGCAGCCTGAGCGGGACCACCCGAGGTCGCGGGACCACCTACAATGAGCAGTTCTTC. Translated, it gives CASSLSGTTRGRGTTYNEQFF.

This clonotype occurred a few times. For a library built for alpha chains, this beta chain is a stray read; little rests on its size. The rearrangement joins TRBV29-1 to TRBJ1-4, with a tentative D call TRBD1 (6 bases). CDR3 length equals 12 residues. Trimming took 4 bases from V and 4 from J, leaving 7 bases between them. The V gene's germline CDR1 is SQVTM and CDR2 ANQGSEA. In nucleotides, the CDR3 is TGCAGCGTTGGGGACATTAATGAAAAACTGTTTTTT. Residues: CSVGDINEKLFF.

This clonotype was seen repeatedly, ten times or more. This beta chain is a stray sequence in a library constructed for alpha chains; its clone size is not meaningful. This chain links TRBV12-3 or TRBV12-4 with TRBJ2-2; the match to TRBD2 covers 11 bases. This CDR3 spans 16 amino acids. J lost 3 bases, V lost 5 bases, and 5 bases had no gene match. The chain's CDR3 is CASSRTSGGYTGELFF. The CDR3 nucleotides are TGTGCCAGCAGTAGAACTAGCGGGGGATACACCGGGGAGCTGTTTTTT.

This clonotype occurred many times. Because the library targeted alpha chains, this beta chain is an off-target read whose size means little. V is TRBV5-1 and J is TRBJ2-2; D ambiguous. The V and J ends lost 0 bases and 6 bases respectively, with 12 bases between them. The CDR3 contains 15 residues. Germline V lookup: CDR1 SGHRS, CDR2 YFSETQ. The CDR3 DNA follows: TGCGCCAGCAGCTTGGATGTTTGGGGTGCCGGGGAGCTGTTTTTT. Protein: CASSLDVWGAGELFF.